Each of the 16 T cell receptor beta chains below was sequenced from the same sample in a study of shared clonotypes between healthy human individuals. Naive CD8 isolation took CD45RO-negative cells positively selected for CCR7 and excluded terminally differentiated effector memory CD45RA+ cells. Some clones are missing from TCRdb's copy, which holds only in-frame ones; the method was immunoSEQ multiplex PCR. The sample contains more than 2 million clones, approximately 92% of which appear only once. Specimen: naive CD8+ T cells from PBMCs. These receptors came from a man younger than 35 in good health. Some clones in this sample may be carry-over from other donors' samples.

The chain is built from TRBV28 and TRBJ1-5; weak D call: TRBD1 (5 bases). The germline V gene encodes CDR1 MDHEN and CDR2 SYDVKM. This CDR3 spans 15 amino acids. V lost 7 bases, J lost 4 bases, and 17 bases lay in between. CDR3 nucleotide sequence: TGTGCCAGCACCGAAAGAGGGGAGTTAAATCAGCCCCAGCATTTT. Translation gives CASTERGELNQPQHF.

J is TRBJ2-2 and V is TRBV27; 7 bases fit TRBD2. CDR1 is MNHEY, CDR2 SMNVEV, per germline (reference sequence). The V segment lost 2 bases and the J segment 6 bases; nucleotides outside the gene matches: 9. The CDR3 extends over 16 amino acids. CDR3 in amino acids: CASSLQGGSIAGELFF. CDR3 nucleotides: TGTGCCAGCAGTTTACAGGGCGGGAGTATCGCCGGGGAGCTGTTTTTT.

The chain recombines TRBV28 with TRBJ1-1, with TRBD1 as a possible D gene (5 bases). The V end was cut by 6 bases, the J end by 5 bases, with 22 bases between. Germline CDR1 MDHEN, CDR2 SYDVKM. This CDR3 region has 16 residues. The CDR3 region has the DNA TGTGCCAGCAGGGGTGGGGCCTTTACGCTGGGGACTGAAGCTTTCTTT. It codes for CASRGGAFTLGTEAFF.

The chain recombines TRBV7-9 with TRBJ2-3; D call uncertain. V gave up 5 bases and J gave up 2 bases, with 8 bases separating them. This CDR3 spans 13 amino acids. Germline V lookup: CDR1 SEHNR, CDR2 FQNEAQ (reference sequence). The CDR3 DNA reads TGTGCCAGCAGCATAGACAACACAGATACGCAGTATTTT. It specifies CASSIDNTDTQYF.

The CDR3 loop is CASSEDRAYNEQFF. DNA for the CDR3: TGTGCCAGCAGTGAGGACAGAGCCTACAATGAGCAGTTCTTC. The V and J genes are TRBV6-1 and TRBJ2-1, with D perhaps TRBD1 (6 bases). Germline V gives CDR1 MNHNS, CDR2 SASEGT. The CDR3 is made up of 14 amino acids. The V end lost 3 bases, the J end lost 2 bases, and 8 bases lay between the germline ends.

The V call is TRBV6-6, the J call TRBJ2-7; 8 bases match TRBD2. V was clipped by 5 bases and J by 2 bases; unmatched bases: 8. The V gene's germline CDR1 is MNHNY and CDR2 SVGAGI (reference sequence). The CDR3 is made up of 15 amino acids. This chain's CDR3 is CASSPNSGRAYEQYF. The CDR3 region has the DNA TGTGCCAGCAGTCCCAACAGCGGGAGAGCCTACGAGCAGTACTTC.

This rearrangement joins TRBV20-1 to TRBJ1-2, with D unclear. Trimming shortened V by 4 bases and J by 8 bases, and 8 bases separated the two germline ends. The CDR3 runs to 10 residues. Per the germline V gene, CDR1 is DFQATT and CDR2 is SNEGSKA (reference sequence). The CDR3 nucleotides read TGCAGTGCTATCGCGGTGGGCTACACCTTC. This translates into CSAIAVGYTF.

The chain has TRBV10-3 and TRBJ2-1; D is tentatively TRBD1 or TRBD2 (5 bases each). The CDR3 length is 18 residues. Germline V gene sequence: CDR1 ENHRY, CDR2 SYGVKD. Trimming cost V 5 bases and J 0 bases, with 20 bases left between them. The CDR3 DNA reads TGTGCCATCAGTATCAAGCCCCGGGACGTAAGCTCCTACAATGAGCAGTTCTTC. Translation: CAISIKPRDVSSYNEQFF.

The chain employs TRBV10-3 and TRBJ1-3, with D possibly matching TRBD1 (6 bases). The germline V gene encodes CDR1 ENHRY and CDR2 SYGVKD. CDR3 length equals 17 residues. The V end was cut by 2 bases, the J end by 0 bases, with 14 bases between. The CDR3 protein is CAISEGGRSYSGNTIYF. The CDR3 DNA is TGTGCCATCAGTGAGGGGGGCAGGTCTTACTCTGGAAACACCATATATTTT.

The chain couples TRBV6-5 to TRBJ2-7; tentative D call: TRBD1 (5 bases). This CDR3 is built from 15 residues. The germline V and J ends were trimmed by 1 base and 4 bases, with 14 bases remaining between them. In germline, CDR1 is MNHEY, CDR2 SVGAGI. The CDR3 is CASSYWAGMRYEQYF. Here the CDR3 DNA reads TGTGCCAGCAGTTACTGGGCAGGGATGAGGTACGAGCAGTACTTC.

The CDR3 DNA reads as TGTGCCAGTAGTCGGGACAGGGGGCTCGAGCAGTACTTC. Protein: CASSRDRGLEQYF. This chain joins TRBV19 and TRBJ2-7, with TRBD1 matching 12 bases. Germline loops: CDR1 LNHDA, CDR2 SQIVND (reference sequence). Trimming removed 5 bases from V and 6 bases from J; junction bases left unmatched: 2. There are 13 residues in the CDR3.

The chain employs TRBV19 and TRBJ2-5, with 7 bases matching TRBD2. Germline values: CDR1 LNHDA, CDR2 SQIVND (reference sequence). J gave up 1 base and V 7 bases, and 9 bases lay outside the gene matches. This CDR3 spans 15 amino acids. CDR3 nucleotide sequence: TGTGCCAGTATGGCCCGCGGGAGACGCCAAGAGACCCAGTACTTC. This sequence encodes CASMARGRRQETQYF.

The J gene is TRBJ1-1, the V gene TRBV11-2, with a weak D call TRBD1 (5 bases). V was trimmed by 5 bases and J by 8 bases, leaving 15 bases between them. The CDR3 is 13 residues long. The germline V gene has CDR1 SGHAT and CDR2 FQNNGV. The CDR3, as DNA: TGTGCCAGCAGCGTTGGCGTGGGACCCGAAGCTTTCTTT. Encoded protein: CASSVGVGPEAFF.

Turning to this clone: The sample holds other DNA sequences that translate to the same CDR3. The chain joins TRBV9 to TRBJ1-1, with D possibly TRBD1 on 6 matching bases. Germline V gene sequence: CDR1 SGDLS, CDR2 YYNGEE. Trimming removed 2 bases at V and 1 base at J, with 6 bases between. The CDR3 sequence is 13 residues long. Written as DNA, the CDR3 is TGTGCCAGCAGCGTCAGGGGGAACACTGAAGCTTTCTTT. It yields the protein CASSVRGNTEAFF.

This rearrangement joins TRBV4-3 to TRBJ1-4; 7 nucleotides match TRBD1. V lost 3 bases and J lost 6; bases outside the gene matches: 4. Germline assignment: CDR1 LGHNA and CDR2 YSLEER. The CDR3 contains 14 residues. The CDR3 nucleotides are TGCGCCAGCAGCCAGGCCAGGGGGTATGAAAAACTGTTTTTT. Residues: CASSQARGYEKLFF.

The chain employs TRBV27 and TRBJ2-7; TRBD1 is a possible D gene (6 bases). The CDR3 length is 15 residues. Trimming stripped 6 bases from V and 0 bases from J, with 15 bases between. Germline V gives CDR1 MNHEY, CDR2 SMNVEV (reference sequence). The CDR3 DNA reads TGTGCCAGCAGCCCGGCCAGGGGTAGCTCCTACGAGCAGTACTTC. It specifies CASSPARGSSYEQYF.